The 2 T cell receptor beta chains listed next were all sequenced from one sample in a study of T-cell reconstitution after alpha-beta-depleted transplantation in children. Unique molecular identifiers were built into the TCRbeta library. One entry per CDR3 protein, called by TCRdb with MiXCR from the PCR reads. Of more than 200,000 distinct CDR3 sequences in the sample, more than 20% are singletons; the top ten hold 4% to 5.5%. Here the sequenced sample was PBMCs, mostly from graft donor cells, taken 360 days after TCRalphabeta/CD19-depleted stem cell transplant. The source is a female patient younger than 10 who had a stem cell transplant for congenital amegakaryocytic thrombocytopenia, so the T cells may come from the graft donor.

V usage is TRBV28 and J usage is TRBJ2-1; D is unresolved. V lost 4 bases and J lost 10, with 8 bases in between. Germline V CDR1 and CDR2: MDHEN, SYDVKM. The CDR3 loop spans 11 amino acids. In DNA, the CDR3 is TGTGCCAGCAGTTCTAGGGCGGAGCAGTTCTTC. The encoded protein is CASSSRAEQFF.

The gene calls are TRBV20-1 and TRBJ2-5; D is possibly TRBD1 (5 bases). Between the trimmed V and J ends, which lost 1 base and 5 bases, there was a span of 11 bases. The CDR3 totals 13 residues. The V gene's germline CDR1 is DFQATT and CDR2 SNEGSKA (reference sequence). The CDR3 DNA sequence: TGCAGTGCTAGAGTCCCACAGGCTGAGACCCAGTACTTC. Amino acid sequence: CSARVPQAETQYF.